The rows below give T cell receptor beta chains drawn from one sample of a study of glioma-infiltrating T cells. In TCRdb, the multiplex PCR reads were re-called with MiXCR into one record per CDR3 protein. The sample shows more than 300,000 distinct CDR3 sequences, 41% of them seen only once. Sequenced: glioma tissue, nonneoplastic brain tissue, or PBMCs (not recorded which). These receptors were obtained from a human donor with low-grade glioma or glioblastoma, undergoing nonglioma brain surgery, or in good health (not recorded which). Both conserved end residues are part of each CDR3. A D gene is named only where the DNA matches it firmly. Expanded clones get a size class; other rows say once, few or many, or leave the size out.

clone_size: few
j_call: TRBJ1-2
v_call: TRBV28
d_call: -
cdr3_nt: TGTGCCAGCAGCAAAGGACGGTTTATTAACTATGGCTACACCTTC
cdr3_aa: CASSKGRFINYGYTF

clone_size: -
j_call: TRBJ2-7
v_call: TRBV7-9
d_call: TRBD1
cdr3_nt: TGTGCCAGCAGCACTAAGGGGGCCTCCTACGAGCAGTACTTC
cdr3_aa: CASSTKGASYEQYF

clone_size: many
j_call: TRBJ1-1
v_call: TRBV27
d_call: -
cdr3_nt: TGTGCCAGCAGTCCAGGGGCCACTGAAGCTTTCTTT
cdr3_aa: CASSPGATEAFF

clone_size: -
j_call: TRBJ1-1
v_call: TRBV18
d_call: -
cdr3_nt: TGTGCCAGCTCATGGGAGAACACTAAAGCTTTCTTT
cdr3_aa: CASSWENTKAFF

clone_size: few
j_call: TRBJ1-3
v_call: TRBV9
d_call: -
cdr3_nt: TGTGCCAGCAGCGGGTTTAACTCTGGAAACACCATATATTTT
cdr3_aa: CASSGFNSGNTIYF

clone_size: -
j_call: TRBJ1-5
v_call: TRBV6-2/TRBV6-3
d_call: -
cdr3_nt: TGTGCCAGCAGTTCTTTATATAGCAATCAGCCCCAGCATTTT
cdr3_aa: CASSSLYSNQPQHF

clone_size: -
j_call: TRBJ2-3
v_call: TRBV29-1
d_call: TRBD2
cdr3_nt: TGCAGCGTCGTACTAGCGGGAGGGCCCACAGATACGCAGTATTTT
cdr3_aa: CSVVLAGGPTDTQYF

clone_size: few
j_call: TRBJ1-5
v_call: TRBV6-1
d_call: -
cdr3_nt: TGTGCCAGCACCCAGCTTACAGGGAACTCCTATAGCAATCAGCCCCAGCATTTT
cdr3_aa: CASTQLTGNSYSNQPQHF

clone_size: -
j_call: TRBJ2-7
v_call: TRBV18
d_call: TRBD1
cdr3_nt: TGTGCCAGCTCCCCGGACAGGTTAACCTACGAGCAGTACTTC
cdr3_aa: CASSPDRLTYEQYF

clone_size: many
j_call: TRBJ1-5
v_call: TRBV7-2
d_call: -
cdr3_nt: TGTGCCAGCAGCTTAGAAGGCGGTCAACCCCAGCATTTT
cdr3_aa: CASSLEGGQPQHF

clone_size: few
j_call: TRBJ2-1
v_call: TRBV7-9
d_call: -
cdr3_nt: TGTGCCAGCAGCTTAGGGGGATCCGAGCAGTTCTTC
cdr3_aa: CASSLGGSEQFF

clone_size: -
j_call: TRBJ1-2
v_call: TRBV5-1
d_call: TRBD1
cdr3_nt: TGCGCCAGCAGCCCCAGGGGGTTGGACGGCTACACCTTC
cdr3_aa: CASSPRGLDGYTF

clone_size: -
j_call: TRBJ1-3
v_call: TRBV4-3
d_call: -
cdr3_nt: TGCGCCAGCAGCCTTTTTACCGGAAACACCATATATTTT
cdr3_aa: CASSLFTGNTIYF

clone_size: -
j_call: TRBJ2-1
v_call: TRBV28
d_call: -
cdr3_nt: TGTGCCAGAAGTCCGGGACCGGGGAGCTCCTACAATGAGCAGTTCTTC
cdr3_aa: CARSPGPGSSYNEQFF

clone_size: few
j_call: TRBJ2-5
v_call: TRBV7-8
d_call: -
cdr3_nt: TGTGCCAGCAGCTTAGACGTTCCGATACCGAGAGAGACCCAGTACTTC
cdr3_aa: CASSLDVPIPRETQYF

clone_size: -
j_call: TRBJ1-5
v_call: TRBV3-1
d_call: -
cdr3_nt: TGTGCCAGCAGCAATCAGGGATATGGCAATCAGCCCCAGCATTTT
cdr3_aa: CASSNQGYGNQPQHF

clone_size: -
j_call: TRBJ2-3
v_call: TRBV10-3
d_call: -
cdr3_nt: TGTGCCATCAGTGCTCCTGACACAGATACGCAGTATTTT
cdr3_aa: CAISAPDTDTQYF

clone_size: -
j_call: TRBJ2-7
v_call: TRBV11-3
d_call: -
cdr3_nt: TGTGCCAGCAGCTTAGGTCCAGGGGCGGGACGCGAGCAGTACTTC
cdr3_aa: CASSLGPGAGREQYF

clone_size: -
j_call: TRBJ2-3
v_call: TRBV5-1
d_call: -
cdr3_nt: TGCGCCAGCCGCGAAGGAACTAGCACAGATACGCAGTATTTT
cdr3_aa: CASREGTSTDTQYF

clone_size: -
j_call: TRBJ1-1
v_call: TRBV20-1
d_call: -
cdr3_nt: TGCAGTGCCCTAGAGTCCGGGTCGTACACTGAAGCTTTCTTT
cdr3_aa: CSALESGSYTEAFF

clone_size: few
j_call: TRBJ1-2
v_call: TRBV2
d_call: TRBD1
cdr3_nt: TGTGCCAGCAAGGACAGGGGACATGGCTACACCTTC
cdr3_aa: CASKDRGHGYTF

clone_size: -
j_call: TRBJ1-2
v_call: TRBV20-1
d_call: -
cdr3_nt: TGCAGTGCTAGAGAAAAGGATAACTATGGCTACACCTTC
cdr3_aa: CSAREKDNYGYTF